Following are 4 T cell receptor beta chains from one sample sequenced in a study of blood T cells in healthy people across ages. Through a sample-barcoded 5' primer and a J-beta primer mix, a second PCR was run for roughly 6 to 12 cycles. TCRdb redid the calling of the 5' RACE reads with MiXCR, one entry per CDR3 protein. The data hold about 780,000 distinct CDR3 sequences, with 46% observed a single time. Material for sequencing was blood. The receptors come from a man older than 75 in good health.

This chain links TRBV6-1 with TRBJ2-1; TRBD2 matches 7 bases. The CDR3 is 16 amino acids. V lost 2 bases, J lost 6 bases, and 10 bases stayed unmatched. In germline, CDR1 is MNHNS, CDR2 SASEGT. In DNA, the CDR3 is TGTGCCAGCAGTGAAACGCGCGGGAGTGGCTTCAATGAGCAGTTCTTC. This sequence encodes CASSETRGSGFNEQFF.

This chain uses TRBV10-3 with TRBJ2-7, with D uncertain. The CDR3 sequence is 14 residues long. Germline loops: CDR1 ENHRY, CDR2 SYGVKD. Trimming removed 2 bases at V and 2 bases at J, with 10 bases between. For the CDR3, the DNA is TGTGCCATCAGTGAGGGCCCTGCGGCCTACGAGCAGTACTTC. The encoded protein is CAISEGPAAYEQYF.

V is TRBV7-8 and J is TRBJ2-1, with D possibly being TRBD1 or TRBD2 (5 bases each). The germline V gene encodes CDR1 SGHVS and CDR2 FQNEAQ. Deletions cut 5 bases from V and 5 bases from J, with 16 bases between. The CDR3 has 15 amino acids. DNA for the CDR3: TGTGCCAGCAGCCATTCCGGGACCATAAACAATGAGCAGTTCTTC. Protein sequence: CASSHSGTINNEQFF.

The chain has TRBV5-1 and TRBJ2-2; TRBD1 matches 7 bases. This CDR3 spans 15 amino acids. Germline assignment: CDR1 SGHRS and CDR2 YFSETQ. V gave up 3 bases and J gave up 4 bases; unmatched junction bases: 6. The CDR3 DNA reads TGCGCCAGCAGCTGGGGACAGAGTTTCACCGGGGAGCTGTTTTTT. Translation gives CASSWGQSFTGELFF.